This T cell receptor (beta chain) was retrieved from a study of regulatory T cells in long-lasting Graves disease. Many counts were recorded for this clonotype. Its antigen remains unidentified. With iRepertoire HTBI primers and Arm-PCR of CDR3 regions, TCR beta libraries were built. Each CDR3 protein is one row after TCRdb ran MiXCR on the multiplex PCR reads. The sample has around 400,000 distinct CDR3 sequences, about 12% seen once. This sample's time point: newly diagnosed GD, antithyroid drugs for less than 3 months. There was RNA extracted from PBMCs, and the TCR library was made from it. CDR3 size: 20 residues. The V segment lost 6 bases and the J segment 1 base; nucleotides outside the gene matches: 23. From germline, CDR1 is LGHNT and CDR2 FRNRAP. Study-wide results and limits: Patients with persistent disease showed a bias toward TRBV28, TRBJ1-2 and TRBJ2-5.

The same data also went into a second study, on T cells in Graves' hyperthyroidism and ophthalmopathy.

V is TRBV12-5 and J is TRBJ1-1, with 7 bases that match TRBD1. This specimen consisted of peripheral blood mononuclear cells (PBMCs), obtained at new diagnosis, from a patient treated with antithyroid drugs. The receptor was derived from a woman aged 18-35 years with Graves disease. The chain's CDR3 is CASGPKNRGLVKEKNTEAFF. CDR3 nucleotides: TGTGCTAGTGGCCCCAAAAACAGGGGCCTGGTGAAGGAGAAGAACACTGAAGCTTTCTTT.